Presented here are 9 T cell receptor beta chains from one specimen sequenced in a study of vaccination effects on CD4 cells after COVID-19. These receptors lack a known antigen. Libraries were prepared by immunoSEQ multiplex PCR; TCRdb keeps only in-frame clonotypes and omits some of them. The sample lists around 41,000 clones, about 80% occurring once. Peptide-pool stimulation followed by sequencing identified expanded antigen-specific CD4+ clonotypes in the ViraFEST assay. After less than twelve days in culture, the CD4+ T cells were isolated. According to the study, vaccine recipients showed no prior SARS-CoV-2 infection and negative nucleocapsid antibodies. The specimen was CD4+ T cells from PBMCs cultured with SARS-CoV-2 spike peptides, collected before COVID-19 vaccination. The receptors come from a human donor who received a COVID-19 vaccine.

This clone was counted once. This rearrangement joins TRBV5-1 to TRBJ1-5, with 8 bases fitting TRBD1. The germline CDR1 and CDR2 sequences are SGHRS and YFSETQ. The junction had 4 bases not matched to a gene; V was cut back by 4 bases and J by 1 base. This CDR3 has 15 amino acids. DNA of the CDR3: TGCGCCAGCAGCACAACAGGGGGAAGCAATCAGCCCCAGCATTTT. Its translation is CASSTTGGSNQPQHF.

The chain links TRBV25-1 to TRBJ1-4; no reliable D call. V gave up 5 bases and J gave up 3 bases, with 13 bases separating them. The CDR3 consists of 15 residues. Per germline, CDR1 MGHDK and CDR2 SYGVNS. The CDR3 reads CASSTPTGSNEKLFF. DNA for the CDR3: TGTGCCAGCAGTACCCCCACCGGGTCTAATGAAAAACTGTTTTTT.

The chain recombines TRBV24-1 with TRBJ1-3; D unclear. The ends were cut back, 11 bases at V and 0 bases at J, with 10 bases in the middle. Germline lookup yields CDR1 KGHDR and CDR2 SFDVKD. The CDR3 has 13 residues. CDR3 bases: TGTGCCAGAAAAGGCAACTCTGGAAACACCATATATTTT. It is translated as CARKGNSGNTIYF.

This clone was seen only a few times. This chain links TRBV10-3 with TRBJ2-1, with 7 bases identical to TRBD2. Trimming removed 8 bases from V and 3 bases from J; junction bases left unmatched: 13. This CDR3 is built from 16 residues. Germline V CDR1 and CDR2: ENHRY, SYGVKD. The chain's CDR3 is CAIGVGRTGGYNEQFF. The DNA of the CDR3 is TGTGCCATCGGGGTAGGGAGAACGGGGGGCTACAATGAGCAGTTCTTC.

This chain connects TRBV5-1 to TRBJ2-2, with 7 bases identical to TRBD1. V was pared by 2 bases and J by 7 bases, with 5 bases of the junction left unmatched. CDR3 length: 14 amino acids. Looked up from germline, CDR1 is SGHRS and CDR2 is YFSETQ. The CDR3 loop is CASSFDRENGELFF. The CDR3 DNA reads TGCGCCAGCAGCTTCGACAGGGAGAACGGGGAGCTGTTTTTT.

For this clone: A read error may account for a junction end that differs from germline. This chain uses TRBV7-2 with TRBJ1-2, with 8 bases lining up with TRBD1. The CDR3 totals 13 residues. Germline V lookup: CDR1 SGHTA, CDR2 FQGNSA. DNA for the CDR3: TGTGCCAGCAGCTTAGGGGGGTCGGACAGGGCGGCCTTC. Its protein product is CASSLGGSDRAAF. Combining the CDR3 with reference TRBV7-2 and TRBJ1-2 gives the whole variable domain GAGVSQSPSNKVTEKGKDVELRCDPISGHTALYWYRQSLGQGLEFLIYFQGNSAPDKSGLPSDRFSAERTGGSVSTLTIQRTQQEDSAVYLCASSLGGSDRAAFGSGTRLTVV.

V gene TRBV24-1 combines with J gene TRBJ2-2; D might be TRBD2 (6 bases). Trimming took 3 bases from V and 6 from J, leaving 13 bases between them. The CDR3 is made up of 15 amino acids. The germline CDR1 and CDR2 sequences are KGHDR and SFDVKD. The CDR3: CATSDPSSVPGELFF. For the CDR3, the DNA is TGTGCCACCAGTGATCCATCTAGCGTCCCCGGGGAGCTGTTTTTT.

The rearrangement links TRBV7-2 to TRBJ1-1, with 11 bases aligning to TRBD1. With 5 bases clipped from V and 4 bases from J, the junction kept 6 bases outside the gene matches. Germline values: CDR1 SGHTA, CDR2 FQGNSA. The CDR3 has 15 residues. The CDR3 loop reads CASSTDRGRFTEAFF. The DNA for the CDR3 is TGTGCCAGCAGCACGGACAGGGGGCGTTTCACTGAAGCTTTCTTT.

The chain combines TRBV19 with TRBJ2-3; D gene uncertain. The germline V and J ends were trimmed by 7 bases and 2 bases, with 13 bases remaining between them. Germline V lookup: CDR1 LNHDA, CDR2 SQIVND (reference sequence). The CDR3 spans 14 residues. The CDR3 sequence is CASTTRALTDTQYF. The CDR3 nucleotides read TGTGCCAGTACCACCCGGGCCCTCACAGATACGCAGTATTTT.